This T cell receptor (beta chain) was identified during a study of Ad26.COV2.S vaccination and SARS-CoV-2 variants. Study-wide points: Those who received vaccine or placebo ended up with similar non-spike TCR breadth.

The treatment was: around 19 received Ad26.COV2.S at low or high dose, single or two shots; about 5 received placebo; per-sample allocation not given. Collection of samples fell on day 63 after the first vaccine or placebo injection. The data were produced by immunoSEQ multiplex PCR, yet TCRdb's version contains in-frame clones alone and is incomplete. In the table there are about 460,000 clones, 89% of which are singletons. Points on this clone: Its antigen remains unidentified.

The length of the CDR3 is 14 residues. Germline CDR1 MDHEN, CDR2 SYDVKM. The junction had 7 bases not matched to a gene; V was cut back by 5 bases and J by 7 bases. The clonotype comes from a person aged 18-60 years who received the Ad26.COV2.S COVID-19 vaccine or a placebo. The material was peripheral blood, obtained in a trial of Ad26.COV2.S vaccine versus placebo. V usage is TRBV28 and J usage is TRBJ1-3, with TRBD1 identical over 8 bases. The CDR3 coding sequence is TGTGCCAGCAGTCGCGACAGGGGCAGGAACACCATATATTTT. Translating gives CASSRDRGRNTIYF.